The 9 T cell receptor beta chains given below trace back to one sample, sequenced in a study of T cells in Graves' hyperthyroidism and ophthalmopathy. TCR beta CDR3 region amplification was performed from RNA transcripts. A set of HTBI primers served as the primers for a first-round RT-PCR of the TCR CDR3. TCRdb reprocessed the multiplex PCR reads via MiXCR and lists one record per CDR3 protein. This sample has some 620,000 distinct CDR3 sequences; around 15% occur once, and the top ten carry 3.8%. Input material: blood. Receptor source: a woman under 40 with Graves' hyperthyroidism.

The chain employs TRBV6-1 and TRBJ1-4; weak D call: TRBD1 (6 bases). From germline, CDR1 is MNHNS and CDR2 SASEGT. Trimming cost V 7 bases and J 6 bases, with 6 bases left between them. This CDR3 spans 11 amino acids. As DNA, the CDR3 is TGTGCCAGCAAGGGGGATGAAAAACTGTTTTTT. Encoded protein: CASKGDEKLFF.

This clonotype was detected once. The J gene is TRBJ2-7, the V gene TRBV25-1; 9 nucleotides agree with TRBD1. Per germline, CDR1 MGHDK and CDR2 SYGVNS. CDR3 length: 15 amino acids. V was clipped by 3 bases and J by 4 bases; unmatched bases: 7. DNA for the CDR3: TGTGCCAGCAGTGACCCGGGACAGGGACAGTACGAGCAGTACTTC. Its protein product is CASSDPGQGQYEQYF.

The V gene is TRBV4-1, the J gene TRBJ1-2; TRBD1 aligns across 9 bases. After removal of 1 base from V and 4 bases from J, the junction contained 10 bases not matched to a gene. Germline CDR1 and CDR2: MGHRA and YSYEKL. CDR3 length: 17 amino acids. The CDR3 sequence: CASSQGDDRGEVYGYTF. CDR3 DNA sequence: TGCGCCAGCAGCCAAGGTGACGACAGGGGGGAGGTCTATGGCTACACCTTC.

This clonotype was detected only a few times. The V call is TRBV28, the J call TRBJ1-6; 7 positions match TRBD1. Losses at the gene ends were 7 bases for V and 10 bases for J; bases not matched to a gene: 13. This CDR3 region has 15 residues. Germline loops: CDR1 MDHEN, CDR2 SYDVKM. CDR3 sequence: CASTQGGQRKSPLHF. CDR3 coding DNA: TGTGCCAGCACCCAGGGGGGGCAACGGAAGTCACCCCTCCACTTT.

This clonotype was seen a few times. The rearrangement links TRBV10-3 to TRBJ2-7, with 8 bases that match TRBD1. There are 15 residues in the CDR3. V was clipped by 6 bases and J by 1 base; unmatched bases: 8. Per germline, CDR1 ENHRY and CDR2 SYGVKD. CDR3 nucleotide sequence: TGTGCCATCAGGGACCCGGGACAGGAGTCCTACGAGCAGTACTTC. Residues: CAIRDPGQESYEQYF.

V and J are TRBV3-1 and TRBJ2-1; 8 bases line up with TRBD2. The CDR3 spans 16 residues. Germline V gives CDR1 LGHDT, CDR2 YNNKEL (reference sequence). Trimming took 0 bases from V and 8 from J; bases not matched to a gene: 9. CDR3 in DNA: TGTGCCAGCAGCCAAGATCGAGCGGGAGATATCGATGAGCAGTTCTTC. Translating gives CASSQDRAGDIDEQFF.

This clonotype was seen at least ten times. V and J are TRBV5-1 and TRBJ1-2; maybe TRBD1 (5 bases). The CDR3 totals 12 residues. Trimming left V 4 bases short and J 6 bases short, with 10 bases between. Looked up from germline, CDR1 is SGHRS and CDR2 is YFSETQ. CDR3 region: CASSKTADGYTF. CDR3 coding DNA: TGCGCCAGCAGCAAGACAGCTGATGGCTACACCTTC.

This clonotype came up a few times. This may be a read error: a much more frequent sequence differs by one nucleotide. The chain links TRBV27 to TRBJ1-5; 7 nucleotides match TRBD1. Germline CDR1 MNHEY, CDR2 SMNVEV (reference sequence). V gave up 5 bases and J gave up 5 bases; unmatched junction bases: 3. The CDR3 has 13 residues. The CDR3 sequence is CASSGGGHQPQHF. In DNA, the CDR3 is TGTGCCAGCAGTGGAGGGGGCCATCAGCCCCAGCATTTT.

This clonotype was recorded many times. The chain is built from TRBV28 and TRBJ2-7, with TRBD2 matching over 8 bases. Germline assignment: CDR1 MDHEN and CDR2 SYDVKM. There are 17 residues in the CDR3. V lost 7 bases and J lost 5; bases outside the gene matches: 19. Here the CDR3 DNA reads TGTGCCAGCACAGGGTCGGATAGACTAGCGAGTATCCACGAGCAGTACTTC. This translates into CASTGSDRLASIHEQYF.